One and the same sample provided the 5 T cell receptor beta chains below, sequenced in a study of shared clonotypes between healthy human individuals. TCRdb's copy holds only in-frame clones and misses some; the assay was immunoSEQ multiplex PCR. This table holds about 590,000 clones, roughly 95% found once. Naive CD8 cells lacked CD45RO and underwent positive selection for CCR7, leaving out terminally differentiated effector memory CD45RA+ cells. Sequencing was performed on naive CD8+ T cells sorted from blood. Every receptor here comes from a woman aged 25 to 39 in good health.

The J gene is TRBJ2-7, the V gene TRBV5-5; D gene unclear. The length of the CDR3 is 14 residues. The V end lost 0 bases, the J end lost 1 base, and 8 bases lay between the germline ends. Per germline, CDR1 SGHKS and CDR2 YYEKEE (reference sequence). CDR3 in DNA: TGTGCCAGCAGCTTGGTCGTGGATTCCTACGAGCAGTACTTC. Protein sequence: CASSLVVDSYEQYF.

This chain links TRBV27 with TRBJ2-7; 11 bases map to TRBD1. The CDR3 is 14 residues long. Per germline, CDR1 MNHEY and CDR2 SMNVEV (reference sequence). Trimming removed 2 bases from V and 4 bases from J; junction bases left unmatched: 1. The CDR3 loop reads CASSLGDRGYEQYF. CDR3 bases: TGTGCCAGCAGTTTAGGGGACAGGGGGTACGAGCAGTACTTC.

This chain links TRBV4-1 with TRBJ2-7; 7 nucleotides match TRBD2. The CDR3 totals 14 residues. J lost 0 bases, V lost 4 bases, and 3 bases had no gene match. CDR1 MGHRA and CDR2 YSYEKL come from the germline V gene. CDR3 coding DNA: TGCGCCAGCAGCCTTAGCGGGTTCTCCTACGAGCAGTACTTC. Its translation: CASSLSGFSYEQYF.

The CDR3 is CASSVGFSDTQYF. CDR3 DNA: TGTGCCAGCAGCGTCGGCTTCTCAGATACGCAGTATTTT. The chain employs TRBV9 and TRBJ2-3; D unresolved. The germline gives CDR1 SGDLS, CDR2 YYNGEE. V lost 2 bases, J lost 4 bases, and 8 bases lay in between. The CDR3 is 13 amino acids.

The chain couples TRBV27 to TRBJ1-5; 9 positions match TRBD1. The germline gives CDR1 MNHEY, CDR2 SMNVEV (reference sequence). The CDR3 loop spans 16 amino acids. Losses at the gene ends were 5 bases for V and 4 bases for J; bases not matched to a gene: 9. In DNA form, the CDR3 reads TGTGCCAGCAGTCCAGGGGCGGGACAGGGAAATCAGCCCCAGCATTTT. This encodes CASSPGAGQGNQPQHF.